This T cell receptor beta chain was observed in a study of T cells in tuberculosis. Study as a whole: T cells were selected with CD1B tetramers loaded with glucose monomycolate. In South Africa, adults with active tuberculosis were compared with IGRA-negative and latently infected IGRA-positive adolescents.

TCRdb's table, derived via immunoSEQ multiplex PCR, lists solely in-frame clones and lacks some. Here the sample spans under 40,000 clones, approximately 95% being singletons. Germline lookup yields CDR1 LGHNT and CDR2 FRNRAP. The V gene lost 6 bases and the J gene lost 5 bases, with 10 bases spanning the gap. This CDR3 region has 12 residues. General study results and limits: Samples were chosen by availability of cryopreserved specimens. Smaller alpha distances in active tuberculosis partly reflected shorter CDR3-alpha lengths.

This clone was found once. Its cognate antigen is unknown. Material for sequencing was PBMCs. The chain joins TRBV12-5 to TRBJ2-5; no reliable D call. This clonotype originated in a donor under 30 with latent tuberculosis or without tuberculosis infection. The CDR3 protein is CASGSFGETQYF. The DNA for the CDR3 is TGTGCTAGTGGCTCCTTCGGGGAGACCCAGTACTTC.